The 19 T cell receptor beta chains in this list originate from one sample, sequenced in a study of T cells in Graves' hyperthyroidism and ophthalmopathy. It was RNA transcripts that yielded the amplified TCR beta CDR3 regions. First-round RT-PCR of the TCR CDR3 relied on the HTBI primer set. MiXCR, run by TCRdb on the multiplex PCR reads, gives a single entry per CDR3 protein. The table records about 380,000 distinct CDR3 sequences, roughly 13% of them present only once. The material sequenced was blood. Receptors originate from a woman aged 55-69 years with Graves' hyperthyroidism.

This clonotype was counted at least ten times. The J gene is TRBJ1-2, the V gene TRBV2; 8 nucleotides line up with TRBD1. The CDR3 loop spans 16 amino acids. V lost 4 bases, J lost 2 bases, and 9 bases stayed unmatched. The germline CDR1 and CDR2 sequences are SNHLY and FYNNEI. CDR3 protein: CASSGGQGPINYGYTF. The CDR3 DNA sequence: TGTGCCAGCAGTGGAGGACAGGGCCCTATAAACTATGGCTACACCTTC. The whole variable domain, remainder taken from reference TRBV2 and TRBJ1-2, is EPEVTQTPSHQVTQMGQEVILRCVPISNHLYFYWYRQILGQKVEFLVSFYNNEISEKSEIFDDQFSVERPDGSNFTLKIRSTKLEDSAMYFCASSGGQGPINYGYTFGSGTRLTVV.

This clonotype came up many times. The V call is TRBV2, the J call TRBJ1-2, with unresolved D. The V end lost 4 bases, the J end lost 0 bases, and 12 bases lay between the germline ends. CDR1 and CDR2 from the germline V gene are SNHLY and FYNNEI. The CDR3 consists of 15 residues. The CDR3: CASSVLGRSNYGYTF. The CDR3 region has the DNA TGTGCCAGCAGTGTCCTGGGCAGATCTAACTATGGCTACACCTTC.

This clonotype was seen at least ten times. The chain joins TRBV5-1 to TRBJ1-2; 10 bases fit TRBD1. Trimming took 0 bases from V and 7 from J; bases not matched to a gene: 9. Germline loops: CDR1 SGHRS, CDR2 YFSETQ. The CDR3 covers 16 residues. As DNA, the CDR3 is TGCGCCAGCAGCTTGGAGGCGACAGGGGGCTGGGGTGGCTACACCTTC. Translation: CASSLEATGGWGGYTF.

Comments on this clonotype: A read error may account for a junction end that differs from germline. CDR3 bases: TGTGCCAGCAGCTATGGGACAGGGGCGAACCGGGGAGCTGTTTTT. Protein: CASSYGTGANRGAVF. The chain recombines TRBV7-2 with TRBJ2-2; 10 bases line up with TRBD1. The CDR3 loop spans 15 amino acids. Germline V lookup: CDR1 SGHTA, CDR2 FQGNSA.

This clonotype was seen repeatedly, ten times or more. The chain links TRBV6-1 to TRBJ1-1, with D perhaps TRBD1 (5 bases). CDR1 is MNHNS and CDR2 is SASEGT in the germline V gene. V lost 5 bases, J lost 10 bases, and 11 bases lay in between. CDR3 size: 11 residues. The CDR3 here is CASSHVGTAFF. CDR3 nucleotide sequence: TGTGCCAGCAGTCACGTGGGGACAGCTTTCTTT.

This sequence joins TRBV20-1 and TRBJ2-1; TRBD2 agrees at 10 bases. This CDR3 spans 15 amino acids. CDR1 and CDR2 (germline): DFQATT, SNEGSKA (reference sequence). After removal of 5 bases from V and 3 bases from J, the junction contained 7 bases not matched to a gene. In DNA form, the CDR3 reads TGCAGTGCTGAACCCCCTAGCGGGAGCTACAATGAGCAGTTCTTC. Protein sequence: CSAEPPSGSYNEQFF.

This clonotype was recorded at least ten times. The rearrangement uses TRBV20-1 and TRBJ1-2, with TRBD1 matching 7 bases. Germline V gives CDR1 DFQATT, CDR2 SNEGSKA (reference sequence). V gave up 6 bases and J gave up 4 bases; unmatched junction bases: 20. The CDR3 consists of 17 residues. DNA of the CDR3: TGCAGTGCAAAAACCGGGACAGCTACATCGTCTGGCTATGGCTACACCTTC. Translated, it gives CSAKTGTATSSGYGYTF.

This clonotype has a count of ten or more. CDR3: CASSYSGASSYEQYF. CDR3 nucleotides: TGTGCCAGCAGTTATTCCGGGGCAAGCTCCTACGAGCAGTACTTC. This chain joins TRBV6-1 and TRBJ2-7, with D perhaps matching TRBD1 or TRBD2 (5 bases each). Germline assignment: CDR1 MNHNS and CDR2 SASEGT. V was clipped by 5 bases and J by 0 bases, with 14 bases between them. CDR3 length: 15 residues.

This clonotype came up many times. The chain links TRBV20-1 to TRBJ2-1; tentatively, D is TRBD1 (5 bases). The CDR3 totals 13 residues. Germline CDR1 reads DFQATT; CDR2 reads SNEGSKA (reference sequence). V shed 7 bases and J shed 5 bases, with 15 bases lying between them. CDR3 DNA sequence: TGCAGTGGTGAGAATACAGGAAACAATGAGCAGTTCTTC. Protein product: CSGENTGNNEQFF.

This clonotype was counted ten times or more. A read error may account for a junction end that differs from germline. The rearrangement uses TRBV12-3 or TRBV12-4 and TRBJ2-7; no definite D call. The CDR3 extends over 14 amino acids. CDR3 in DNA: TGTGCCAGCAGTTTAGGGAGTGGCTCCCACGAGCAGTACTTC. Amino acids: CASSLGSGSHEQYF.

The chain combines TRBV5-4 with TRBJ2-1, with 7 bases aligning to TRBD2. This CDR3 comprises 15 residues. Germline CDR1 and CDR2: SGHNT and YYREEE (reference sequence). The J segment lost 6 bases and the V segment lost 0 bases, leaving 6 bases of the junction unmatched. CDR3 nucleotides: TGTGCCAGCAGCTTGGGCGAGCGGGATATCAATGAGCAGTTCTTC. Its protein is CASSLGERDINEQFF.

This clonotype was counted a few times. Here the CDR3 reads CASSSQGGLLSYEQYF. In DNA, the CDR3 is TGTGCCAGCAGTTCTCAAGGGGGACTTTTATCCTACGAGCAGTACTTC. V usage is TRBV6-1 and J usage is TRBJ2-7, with D tentatively TRBD1 or TRBD2 (6 bases each). Germline loops: CDR1 MNHNS, CDR2 SASEGT. The CDR3 has 16 residues. V was trimmed by 5 bases and J by 1 base, leaving 18 bases between them.

V is TRBV5-1 and J is TRBJ2-1, with 10 bases identical to TRBD2. This CDR3 has 15 amino acids. Looked up from germline, CDR1 is SGHRS and CDR2 is YFSETQ. V lost 1 base to trimming and J lost 9 bases; unmatched junction nucleotides: 7. Here the CDR3 reads CASSLSTSGNSEQFF. CDR3 in DNA: TGCGCCAGCAGCTTGTCCACTAGCGGGAATAGTGAGCAGTTCTTC.

This chain joins TRBV9 and TRBJ1-2; D might be TRBD1 (5 bases). The CDR3 extends over 15 amino acids. CDR1 and CDR2 from the germline V gene are SGDLS and YYNGEE. V gave up 0 bases and J gave up 4 bases, with 13 bases separating them. CDR3 sequence (DNA): TGTGCCAGCAGCGTAGAGGCAGGGCGATTCTATGGCTACACCTTC. Its protein is CASSVEAGRFYGYTF.

This clonotype was picked up a small number of times. V gene TRBV4-2 combines with J gene TRBJ1-2; 7 bases align to TRBD1. With V trimmed by 1 base and J by 5 bases, 7 bases remained unmatched. Germline V CDR1 and CDR2: LGHNA, YNFKEQ. CDR3 length equals 15 residues. CDR3 DNA: TGTGCCAGCAGCCAAGGCGGGACAGATCCTTATGGCTACACCTTC. This codes for CASSQGGTDPYGYTF.

This clonotype was recorded at least ten times. The chain has TRBV3-1 and TRBJ1-1; D call uncertain. The CDR3 spans 14 residues. Trimming removed 0 bases from V and 5 bases from J, with 10 bases in between. Germline V gives CDR1 LGHDT, CDR2 YNNKEL (reference sequence). CDR3 sequence: CASSQEGYGTEAFF. CDR3 bases: TGTGCCAGCAGCCAAGAAGGGTATGGGACTGAAGCTTTCTTT.

For this clonotype: One junction end does not reproduce the germline sequence, and a read error may be involved. This chain connects TRBV6-5 to TRBJ2-3; 15 nucleotides line up with TRBD2. The germline CDR1 and CDR2 sequences are MNHEY and SVGAGI. The CDR3 extends over 16 amino acids. This CDR3 is CVSSSGLAGGPDTQYF. The CDR3 DNA follows: TGTGTCAGCAGTTCCGGACTAGCGGGAGGGCCCGATACGCAGTATTTT.

The chain joins TRBV10-3 to TRBJ2-7; 9 nucleotides line up with TRBD1. Trimming at V came to 3 bases and at J to 0 bases, leaving 6 bases not matched to a gene. The CDR3 is made up of 16 amino acids. CDR1 is ENHRY, CDR2 SYGVKD, per germline. CDR3: CAISDPVQGASYEQYF. CDR3 nucleotides: TGTGCCATCAGTGACCCGGTACAGGGGGCCTCCTACGAGCAGTACTTC.

This clonotype was recorded many times. This rearrangement joins TRBV30 to TRBJ1-3; D gene ambiguous. The CDR3 sequence is 14 residues long. The V end was cut by 2 bases, the J end by 0 bases, with 8 bases between. The germline V gene has CDR1 GTSNPN and CDR2 SVGIG (reference sequence). The CDR3 reads CAWSLRSSGNTIYF. The CDR3 bases are TGTGCCTGGAGTCTTCGTAGCTCTGGAAACACCATATATTTT.